These T cell receptor beta chains were read from a single sample in a study of graft-versus-host responses after intestinal transplantation. Assay: immunoSEQ multiplex PCR; the TCRdb copy retains only in-frame clones and omits some. The table records approximately 9,000 clones, roughly 29% of them present only once. Sequencing was performed on alloreactive CD4+ T cells from a mixed lymphocyte reaction culture, taken before intestinal transplant. All receptors come from a human patient who received an intestinal transplant. CDR3s include the opening cysteine and the closing phenylalanine or tryptophan. Fields, in order: J gene, V gene, clone size, D gene, CDR3 protein, CDR3 DNA. The D gene is left open where the match is weak. Size is omitted from some rows. Given values are once, few, many or a class for expanded clones.

j_call: TRBJ2-7
v_call: TRBV29-1
clone_size: few
d_call: -
cdr3_aa: CSVVLRYGEQYF
cdr3_nt: TGCAGCGTTGTTTTGAGGTATGGCGAGCAGTACTTC

j_call: TRBJ1-3
v_call: TRBV4-2
clone_size: -
d_call: -
cdr3_aa: CASSFRGGNTIYF
cdr3_nt: TGTGCCAGCAGCTTCAGGGGTGGAAACACCATATATTTT

j_call: TRBJ1-5
v_call: TRBV6-1
clone_size: -
d_call: -
cdr3_aa: CASSEWGSGSNQPQHF
cdr3_nt: TGTGCCAGCAGTGAGTGGGGCAGCGGTAGCAATCAGCCCCAGCATTTT

j_call: TRBJ2-3
v_call: TRBV6-1
clone_size: -
d_call: -
cdr3_aa: CASSDRRSPDTQYF
cdr3_nt: TGTGCCAGCAGCGACAGACGGAGCCCAGATACGCAGTATTTT

j_call: TRBJ1-5
v_call: TRBV5-1
clone_size: few
d_call: TRBD1
cdr3_aa: CASSLGTGGDQPQHF
cdr3_nt: TGCGCCAGCAGCTTGGGGACAGGGGGCGATCAGCCCCAGCATTTT

j_call: TRBJ2-2
v_call: TRBV15
clone_size: -
d_call: -
cdr3_aa: CATSREGTGELFF
cdr3_nt: TGTGCCACCAGCAGAGAGGGCACCGGGGAGCTGTTTTTT

j_call: TRBJ2-1
v_call: TRBV6-6
clone_size: -
d_call: -
cdr3_aa: CASSHGFNNEQFF
cdr3_nt: TGTGCCAGCAGTCACGGGTTTAACAATGAGCAGTTCTTC

j_call: TRBJ2-6
v_call: TRBV9
clone_size: -
d_call: -
cdr3_aa: CASSDGAGDLRTGANVLTF
cdr3_nt: TGTGCCAGCAGCGATGGGGCCGGGGACCTTAGGACGGGGGCCAACGTCCTGACTTTC

j_call: TRBJ2-7
v_call: TRBV5-3
clone_size: -
d_call: -
cdr3_aa: CASSLAVGVYEQYF
cdr3_nt: TGTGCCAGCAGCTTGGCGGTAGGAGTCTACGAGCAGTACTTC

j_call: TRBJ2-2
v_call: TRBV11-3
clone_size: medium-sized
d_call: TRBD1
cdr3_aa: CASSAYTGENTGELFF
cdr3_nt: TGTGCCAGCAGCGCTTACACAGGGGAGAACACCGGGGAGCTGTTTTTT

j_call: TRBJ2-1
v_call: TRBV27
clone_size: -
d_call: -
cdr3_aa: CASSLLKSSYNEQFF
cdr3_nt: TGTGCCAGCAGTTTACTGAAGAGCTCCTACAATGAGCAGTTCTTC

j_call: TRBJ2-3
v_call: TRBV10-2
clone_size: -
d_call: -
cdr3_aa: CASSESWADSGYSTDTQYF
cdr3_nt: TGCGCCAGCAGTGAGTCTTGGGCGGACAGTGGGTATAGCACAGATACGCAGTATTTT

j_call: TRBJ1-5
v_call: TRBV5-5
clone_size: -
d_call: -
cdr3_aa: CASSPNTGNQPQHF
cdr3_nt: TGTGCCAGCAGCCCCAACACCGGCAATCAGCCCCAGCATTTT

j_call: TRBJ1-2
v_call: TRBV7-8
clone_size: -
d_call: -
cdr3_aa: CASSLAPLGPWDYGYTF
cdr3_nt: TGTGCCAGCAGCTTAGCGCCCCTCGGACCCTGGGACTATGGCTACACCTTC

j_call: TRBJ1-2
v_call: TRBV28
clone_size: few
d_call: TRBD1
cdr3_aa: CASSQLGGGVYGYTF
cdr3_nt: TGTGCCAGCAGTCAATTAGGGGGCGGCGTCTATGGCTACACCTTC

j_call: TRBJ2-7
v_call: TRBV6-1
clone_size: few
d_call: -
cdr3_aa: CASSELPRPVYEQYF
cdr3_nt: TGTGCCAGCAGTGAACTGCCTCGTCCAGTCTACGAGCAGTACTTC

j_call: TRBJ1-5
v_call: TRBV28
clone_size: -
d_call: -
cdr3_aa: CASSRTFSNQPQHF
cdr3_nt: TGTGCCAGCAGCAGGACGTTTAGCAATCAGCCCCAGCATTTT

j_call: TRBJ2-7
v_call: TRBV27
clone_size: few
d_call: TRBD1
cdr3_aa: CASSPLPQGPYEQYF
cdr3_nt: TGTGCCAGCAGTCCATTACCACAGGGGCCCTACGAGCAGTACTTC

j_call: TRBJ2-1
v_call: TRBV6-1
clone_size: -
d_call: TRBD2
cdr3_aa: CASSRTSGRMDEQFF
cdr3_nt: TGTGCCAGCAGCAGGACTAGCGGGAGGATGGATGAGCAGTTCTTC

j_call: TRBJ2-1
v_call: TRBV11-3
clone_size: -
d_call: -
cdr3_aa: CASSLSGKAWGDNEQFF
cdr3_nt: TGTGCCAGCAGCTTATCGGGGAAGGCTTGGGGGGATAATGAGCAGTTCTTC

j_call: TRBJ2-1
v_call: TRBV6-6
clone_size: medium-sized
d_call: -
cdr3_aa: CASSYGQNEQFF
cdr3_nt: TGTGCCAGCAGTTACGGGCAAAATGAGCAGTTCTTC

j_call: TRBJ2-7
v_call: TRBV27
clone_size: medium-sized
d_call: TRBD1
cdr3_aa: CASSLSTGQVYEQYF
cdr3_nt: TGTGCCAGCAGTTTATCGACGGGACAGGTTTACGAGCAGTACTTC

j_call: TRBJ2-5
v_call: TRBV5-6
clone_size: medium-sized
d_call: TRBD2
cdr3_aa: CASSFREAVGPWETQYF
cdr3_nt: TGTGCCAGCAGCTTTCGGGAGGCAGTTGGCCCATGGGAGACCCAGTACTTC

j_call: TRBJ2-1
v_call: TRBV4-1
clone_size: -
d_call: -
cdr3_aa: CASSQDTLEGYNEQFF
cdr3_nt: TGCGCCAGCAGCCAAGATACGCTAGAGGGCTACAATGAGCAGTTCTTC

j_call: TRBJ2-1
v_call: TRBV10-3
clone_size: medium-sized
d_call: TRBD2
cdr3_aa: CATGTSGYNEQFF
cdr3_nt: TGTGCCACCGGGACTAGCGGCTACAATGAGCAGTTCTTC

j_call: TRBJ2-7
v_call: TRBV29-1
clone_size: medium-sized
d_call: TRBD2
cdr3_aa: CSVLSGSSYEQYF
cdr3_nt: TGCAGCGTCCTAAGCGGGAGCTCCTACGAGCAGTACTTC

j_call: TRBJ1-1
v_call: TRBV6-1
clone_size: -
d_call: TRBD1
cdr3_aa: CASSAEDRLNTEAFF
cdr3_nt: TGTGCCAGCAGTGCTGAGGACAGGCTGAACACTGAAGCTTTCTTT

j_call: TRBJ1-5
v_call: TRBV6-5
clone_size: -
d_call: TRBD1
cdr3_aa: CASSDRGSNQPQHF
cdr3_nt: TGTGCCAGCAGTGACAGGGGAAGCAATCAGCCCCAGCATTTT

j_call: TRBJ1-5
v_call: TRBV6-1
clone_size: -
d_call: TRBD1
cdr3_aa: CASSETGEYQPQHF
cdr3_nt: TGTGCCAGCAGCGAAACAGGGGAGTATCAGCCCCAGCATTTT

j_call: TRBJ2-7
v_call: TRBV2
clone_size: few
d_call: -
cdr3_aa: CASSLSGQGRSYEQYF
cdr3_nt: TGTGCCAGCAGTTTATCAGGTCAGGGGCGCTCCTACGAGCAGTACTTC

j_call: TRBJ2-7
v_call: TRBV27
clone_size: -
d_call: TRBD2
cdr3_aa: CASSHGGGFEQYF
cdr3_nt: TGTGCCAGCAGCCACGGGGGGGGGTTCGAGCAGTACTTC

j_call: TRBJ2-3
v_call: TRBV7-7
clone_size: -
d_call: TRBD2
cdr3_aa: CASSLAAGAGDTQYF
cdr3_nt: TGTGCTAGCAGCTTAGCCGCGGGAGCTGGAGATACGCAGTATTTT

j_call: TRBJ2-1
v_call: TRBV29-1
clone_size: -
d_call: -
cdr3_aa: CSVDTNEQFF
cdr3_nt: TGCAGCGTTGACACCAATGAGCAGTTCTTC

j_call: TRBJ2-1
v_call: TRBV6-6
clone_size: few
d_call: TRBD2
cdr3_aa: CASPLTSGKHEQFF
cdr3_nt: TGTGCCAGCCCGTTGACTAGCGGGAAGCATGAGCAGTTCTTC

j_call: TRBJ1-1
v_call: TRBV5-6
clone_size: -
d_call: -
cdr3_aa: CASSRFEDIFAFF
cdr3_nt: TGTGCCAGCAGCCGGTTCGAGGATATCTTCGCTTTCTTT

j_call: TRBJ2-7
v_call: TRBV28
clone_size: large
d_call: -
cdr3_aa: CASSFGFGYEQYF
cdr3_nt: TGTGCCAGCAGTTTCGGGTTTGGCTACGAGCAGTACTTC

j_call: TRBJ2-2
v_call: TRBV4-1
clone_size: -
d_call: -
cdr3_aa: CASSPEGRRTGELFF
cdr3_nt: TGCGCCAGCAGCCCGGAGGGGCGGCGAACCGGGGAGCTGTTTTTT

j_call: TRBJ2-7
v_call: TRBV7-9
clone_size: -
d_call: -
cdr3_aa: CASSLGVGYEQYF
cdr3_nt: TGTGCCAGCAGCTTAGGGGTGGGGTACGAGCAGTACTTC

j_call: TRBJ2-2
v_call: TRBV7-9
clone_size: many
d_call: TRBD1
cdr3_aa: CATDRDHTGELFF
cdr3_nt: TGTGCTACAGACAGGGACCACACCGGGGAGCTGTTTTTT

j_call: TRBJ2-5
v_call: TRBV9
clone_size: -
d_call: TRBD1
cdr3_aa: CASSTQTDRVSETQYF
cdr3_nt: TGTGCCAGCAGCACCCAGACGGACAGGGTGTCGGAGACCCAGTACTTC

j_call: TRBJ1-5
v_call: TRBV5-4
clone_size: -
d_call: -
cdr3_aa: CASSLMGGNQPQHF
cdr3_nt: TGTGCCAGCAGCTTAATGGGCGGGAATCAGCCCCAGCATTTT

j_call: TRBJ2-7
v_call: TRBV30
clone_size: -
d_call: -
cdr3_aa: CAWDQGLLYEQYF
cdr3_nt: TGTGCCTGGGACCAAGGACTGCTTTACGAGCAGTACTTC

j_call: TRBJ2-1
v_call: TRBV10-3
clone_size: few
d_call: TRBD1
cdr3_aa: CAISDPIPSEGGDEQFF
cdr3_nt: TGTGCCATCAGTGACCCTATCCCGAGCGAAGGGGGCGATGAGCAGTTCTTC

j_call: TRBJ2-1
v_call: TRBV19
clone_size: -
d_call: -
cdr3_aa: CASRRGAPGYNEQFF
cdr3_nt: TGTGCCAGTAGAAGAGGGGCTCCCGGCTACAATGAGCAGTTCTTC

j_call: TRBJ1-2
v_call: TRBV6-5
clone_size: once
d_call: -
cdr3_aa: CASSYSSGSFNYGYTF
cdr3_nt: TGTGCCAGCAGTTACTCGTCGGGCAGTTTCAACTATGGCTACACCTTC

j_call: TRBJ2-3
v_call: TRBV4-3
clone_size: few
d_call: -
cdr3_aa: CASSQVEGVDTQYF
cdr3_nt: TGCGCCAGCAGCCAAGTGGAAGGTGTAGATACGCAGTATTTT

j_call: TRBJ1-1
v_call: TRBV15
clone_size: -
d_call: TRBD1
cdr3_aa: CATSRDRFLGTGDTEAFF
cdr3_nt: TGTGCCACCAGCAGAGACAGATTCCTCGGGACAGGGGACACTGAAGCTTTCTTT

j_call: TRBJ2-7
v_call: TRBV2
clone_size: few
d_call: -
cdr3_aa: CASIGVDSSYEQYF
cdr3_nt: TGTGCCAGCATAGGAGTGGATAGCTCCTACGAGCAGTACTTC

j_call: TRBJ2-1
v_call: TRBV4-1
clone_size: -
d_call: -
cdr3_aa: CASSQSDSYEQFF
cdr3_nt: TGCGCCAGCAGCCAATCGGACAGCTATGAGCAGTTCTTC

j_call: TRBJ2-1
v_call: TRBV30
clone_size: few
d_call: -
cdr3_aa: CAWSVDNEQFF
cdr3_nt: TGTGCCTGGAGTGTTGACAATGAGCAGTTCTTC